These 20 T cell receptor beta chains share one sample of origin, sequenced in a study of cytomegalovirus exposure and HLA in healthy donors. The PCR was carried out with 60 Vbeta primers and 13 Jbeta primers. Clones were sequenced by immunoSEQ multiplex PCR, and TCRdb holds only the in-frame ones, with some missing. Here the sample spans approximately 170,000 clones, more than 70% being singletons. The sample consisted of PBMCs. All receptors come from a girl aged 10 to 17 in good health and CMV-seronegative.

The chain carries TRBV7-9 and TRBJ1-2, with D possibly TRBD1 on 6 matching bases. CDR3 length: 13 amino acids. The V end lost 4 bases, the J end lost 3 bases, and 9 bases lay between the germline ends. Germline V gives CDR1 SEHNR, CDR2 FQNEAQ (reference sequence). The CDR3 DNA follows: TGTGCCAGCAGCTCACAGGGAGACTATGGCTACACCTTC. This encodes CASSSQGDYGYTF.

The rearrangement links TRBV6-5 to TRBJ1-1, with D uncertain. Germline V CDR1 and CDR2: MNHEY, SVGAGI. Between the trimmed V and J ends, which lost 1 base and 10 bases, there was a span of 13 bases. The CDR3 covers 13 residues. Written as DNA, the CDR3 is TGTGCCAGCAGTTACTATGGCGCTCCTAGAGCTTTCTTT. This sequence encodes CASSYYGAPRAFF.

The chain links TRBV7-9 to TRBJ2-7; D unresolved. Trimming removed 1 base at V and 5 bases at J, with 9 bases between. The CDR3 is made up of 13 amino acids. Germline CDR1 and CDR2: SEHNR and FQNEAQ (reference sequence). The CDR3 DNA is TGTGCCAGCAGCTTAGTTTTCGGAGACGAGCAGTACTTC. As protein: CASSLVFGDEQYF.

A few counts support this clone. The chain links TRBV30 to TRBJ1-2; TRBD1 is a possible D gene (6 bases). This CDR3 is built from 14 residues. Germline V lookup: CDR1 GTSNPN, CDR2 SVGIG (reference sequence). Trimming took 0 bases from V and 4 from J, leaving 12 bases between them. CDR3 residues: CAWSVRGRGYGYTF. Here the CDR3 DNA reads TGTGCCTGGAGTGTACGGGGCAGGGGCTATGGCTACACCTTC.

J is TRBJ1-1 and V is TRBV5-7, with 7 bases aligning to TRBD1. TRBV5-7 is flagged as an ORF with uncertain function. J lost 0 bases, V lost 4 bases, and 9 bases had no gene match. This CDR3 has 16 amino acids. The CDR3 region has the DNA TGTGCCAGCAGCGGCCACAGGGGCCTCTTGAACACTGAAGCTTTCTTT. It is translated as CASSGHRGLLNTEAFF.

This clone was counted between two and nine times. This chain connects TRBV5-1 to TRBJ2-3, with 7 bases identical to TRBD1. CDR1 SGHRS and CDR2 YFSETQ come from the germline V gene. After removal of 0 bases from V and 1 base from J, the junction contained 5 bases not matched to a gene. CDR3 length equals 16 residues. CDR3 coding DNA: TGCGCCAGCAGCTTGGGGGACAGCCTCCGCACAGATACGCAGTATTTT. Translating it yields CASSLGDSLRTDTQYF.

The chain has TRBV6-5 and TRBJ1-2; maybe TRBD1 (5 bases). Between the trimmed V and J ends, which lost 2 bases and 4 bases, there was a span of 17 bases. The germline gives CDR1 MNHEY, CDR2 SVGAGI. The CDR3 extends over 16 amino acids. CDR3 loop: CASSYLLQGEGYGYTF. The CDR3 DNA is TGTGCCAGCAGTTACCTCTTGCAGGGCGAAGGCTATGGCTACACCTTC.

The CDR3 DNA follows: TGCGCCAGCAGCTTGAGAGGGGGTCAAGTTGCTTTCTTT. This encodes CASSLRGGQVAFF. The J gene is TRBJ1-1, the V gene TRBV5-1; the D gene is possibly TRBD1 (6 bases). V lost 1 base, J lost 11 bases, and 15 bases lay in between. The CDR3 covers 13 residues. The germline gives CDR1 SGHRS, CDR2 YFSETQ.

This chain uses TRBV7-9 with TRBJ1-1; D perhaps matches TRBD1 (6 bases). Trimming shortened V by 1 base and J by 0 bases, and 9 bases separated the two germline ends. Looked up from germline, CDR1 is SEHNR and CDR2 is FQNEAQ (reference sequence). This CDR3 is built from 15 residues. The CDR3 region has the DNA TGTGCCAGCAGCTTAGAACACAGGGTGAACACTGAAGCTTTCTTT. Amino acid sequence: CASSLEHRVNTEAFF.

The V and J genes are TRBV5-1 and TRBJ2-3; unclear D gene. This CDR3 is built from 15 residues. V shed 0 bases and J shed 0 bases, with 8 bases lying between them. Germline-derived CDR1 and CDR2 are SGHRS and YFSETQ. The CDR3 DNA sequence: TGCGCCAGCAGCTTGGAATTCCCTAGCACAGATACGCAGTATTTT. It is translated as CASSLEFPSTDTQYF.

The chain couples TRBV5-1 to TRBJ1-1; perhaps TRBD1 as D (5 bases). The V gene's germline CDR1 is SGHRS and CDR2 YFSETQ. V lost 0 bases and J lost 3, with 15 bases in between. The CDR3 is made up of 16 amino acids. In nucleotides, the CDR3 is TGCGCCAGCAGCTTGGAAGGCCGGGGGTTGGACACTGAAGCTTTCTTT. Protein sequence: CASSLEGRGLDTEAFF.

This clone was seen a handful of times. This chain links TRBV15 with TRBJ1-1, with unresolved D. Germline CDR1 LNHNV, CDR2 YYDKDF (reference sequence). V was shortened by 3 bases and J by 3 bases, with 11 bases between the two germline ends. The CDR3 totals 14 residues. This CDR3 is CATSSPGWDTEAFF. The CDR3 DNA follows: TGTGCCACCAGCAGCCCGGGTTGGGACACTGAAGCTTTCTTT.

V gene TRBV25-1 combines with J gene TRBJ1-2; the match to TRBD1 covers 8 bases. In germline, CDR1 is MGHDK, CDR2 SYGVNS. The CDR3 loop spans 14 amino acids. With 8 bases clipped from V and 3 bases from J, the junction kept 8 bases outside the gene matches. As DNA, the CDR3 is TGTGCCAGCGCCATGCAGGGGGCCCACTATGGCTACACCTTC. It specifies CASAMQGAHYGYTF.

This chain connects TRBV7-3 to TRBJ2-5, with TRBD2 as a possible D gene (5 bases). V dropped 5 bases and J dropped 2 bases, with 12 bases sitting between them. Germline-derived CDR1 and CDR2 are SGHTA and FQGTGA. The CDR3 loop spans 14 amino acids. CDR3 sequence reads: CASSLNGDQETQYF. As DNA, the CDR3 is TGTGCCAGCAGCCTAAACGGGGATCAAGAGACCCAGTACTTC.

The chain recombines TRBV29-1 with TRBJ2-1; tentatively, D is TRBD2 (5 bases). The CDR3 has 13 residues. Per germline, CDR1 SQVTM and CDR2 ANQGSEA. Trimming stripped 3 bases from V and 7 bases from J, with 13 bases between. The DNA for the CDR3 is TGCAGCGTTGAGGACTGGGTCAGAAATGAGCAGTTCTTC. The encoded protein is CSVEDWVRNEQFF.

The rearrangement joins TRBV9 to TRBJ2-7; tentatively, D is TRBD2 (5 bases). CDR1 and CDR2 from the germline V gene are SGDLS and YYNGEE. V gave up 0 bases and J gave up 4 bases, with 14 bases separating them. The CDR3 totals 15 residues. CDR3 in DNA: TGTGCCAGCAGCGTAGGCCCCGGAGAGGGTTACGAGCAGTACTTC. Translation: CASSVGPGEGYEQYF.

The chain couples TRBV5-1 to TRBJ2-3, with TRBD1 identical over 12 bases. This CDR3 comprises 17 residues. Germline CDR1 SGHRS, CDR2 YFSETQ. With 0 bases clipped from V and 6 bases from J, the junction kept 8 bases outside the gene matches. The CDR3 nucleotides read TGCGCCAGCAGCTTGGCCGGTGTGGGACAGGGGGCCGATACGCAGTATTTT. This translates into CASSLAGVGQGADTQYF.

The chain joins TRBV5-6 to TRBJ2-7; D is possibly TRBD1 (6 bases). Trimming cost V 1 base and J 0 bases, with 11 bases left between them. Germline-derived CDR1 and CDR2 are SGHDT and YYEEEE. This CDR3 is 15 amino acids long. CDR3 amino acids: CASSLWTEVSYEQYF. The CDR3 coding sequence is TGTGCCAGCAGCTTGTGGACAGAAGTCTCCTACGAGCAGTACTTC.

This chain links TRBV5-4 with TRBJ2-2; TRBD2 agrees at 8 bases. From germline, CDR1 is SGHNT and CDR2 YYREEE (reference sequence). The ends lost 2 bases at V and 3 bases at J; junction bases unmatched: 12. This CDR3 comprises 18 residues. This CDR3 reads CASSFRLAGIADTGELFF. CDR3 DNA: TGTGCCAGCAGCTTCCGGCTAGCGGGTATTGCGGACACCGGGGAGCTGTTTTTT. Using reference TRBV5-4 and TRBJ2-2 for the parts outside the CDR3, the full variable domain is ETGVTQSPTHLIKTRGQQVTLRCSSQSGHNTVSWYQQALGQGPQFIFQYYREEENGRGNFPPRFSGLQFPNYSSELNVNALELDDSALYLCASSFRLAGIADTGELFFGEGSRLTVL.

The V call is TRBV10-3, the J call TRBJ2-1; D is unresolved. Germline V lookup: CDR1 ENHRY, CDR2 SYGVKD. Trimming left V 7 bases short and J 6 bases short, with 7 bases between. This CDR3 spans 11 amino acids. CDR3 loop: CAIMTSNEQFF. Written as DNA, the CDR3 is TGTGCCATCATGACAAGCAATGAGCAGTTCTTC.